Listed here are 7 T cell receptor beta chains from one sample, sequenced in a study of blood T cell repertoires in COVID-19 (dated by TCRdb to 2020 to 2021). Library generation was performed with the immunoSEQ multiplex PCR assay. This immuneACCESS table, as held by TCRdb, lists in-frame sequences with V and J called but not all clones. Of the missing ones, under half trace to an unresolved V gene in checked studies; the others have no known cause. The sample table contains 280,000 or so clones; only one count was recorded for 75% to 90% of them. The top ten hold around 2.1% of the sample. Sequencing was done on a sample of peripheral blood. These receptors all stem from a woman under 40 who had recovered from COVID-19.

This chain links TRBV2 with TRBJ1-5; possibly TRBD1 for D (6 bases). The CDR3 is 15 amino acids. Trimming cost V 7 bases and J 2 bases, with 15 bases left between them. Germline-derived CDR1 and CDR2 are SNHLY and FYNNEI. This chain's CDR3 is CASKTGREGNQPQHF. CDR3 bases: TGTGCCAGCAAAACAGGGCGTGAAGGCAATCAGCCCCAGCATTTT.

This clone was detected once. The genes are TRBV9 and TRBJ2-3; 10 nucleotides line up with TRBD2. This CDR3 is built from 14 residues. Germline V gene data show CDR1 as SGDLS and CDR2 as YYNGEE. The junction had 1 base not matched to a gene; V was cut back by 3 bases and J by 3 bases. CDR3 protein: CASSAGLATDTQYF. CDR3 nucleotides: TGTGCCAGCAGCGCGGGACTAGCGACAGATACGCAGTATTTT.

The sample holds many counts of this clone. V usage is TRBV30 and J usage is TRBJ2-7; tentatively, D is TRBD2 (6 bases). CDR1 and CDR2 from the germline V gene are GTSNPN and SVGIG (reference sequence). The CDR3 runs to 13 residues. The V gene lost 0 bases and the J gene lost 7 bases, with 13 bases spanning the gap. The CDR3 DNA follows: TGTGCCTGGAGTGTAGGAGGGCGCAGGGAGCAGTACTTC. This sequence encodes CAWSVGGRREQYF.

This rearrangement joins TRBV19 to TRBJ2-1, with 9 bases fitting TRBD2. The V segment lost 7 bases and the J segment 2 bases; nucleotides outside the gene matches: 9. Germline loops: CDR1 LNHDA, CDR2 SQIVND (reference sequence). The CDR3 totals 16 residues. The CDR3 DNA reads TGTGCCAGTAAACATAGCGGGGGCCTGACCTACAATGAGCAGTTCTTC. Translation: CASKHSGGLTYNEQFF.

The gene calls are TRBV5-1 and TRBJ2-7; no firm D call. Trimming took 0 bases from V and 0 from J, leaving 10 bases between them. The CDR3 spans 15 residues. Germline assignment: CDR1 SGHRS and CDR2 YFSETQ. The CDR3 nucleotides read TGCGCCAGCAGCTTGGCTTTGGGCAGCTCCTACGAGCAGTACTTC. This gives the protein CASSLALGSSYEQYF.

The gene calls are TRBV4-1 and TRBJ2-1; TRBD2 matches 10 bases. This CDR3 is 14 amino acids long. Germline V gene data show CDR1 as MGHRA and CDR2 as YSYEKL. V dropped 0 bases and J dropped 11; count of bases not matched to a gene: 4. CDR3 amino acids: CASSQDPSGSQQFF. The CDR3 DNA follows: TGCGCCAGCAGCCAAGATCCTAGCGGGAGCCAGCAGTTCTTC.

The chain carries TRBV19 and TRBJ1-5, with D perhaps matching TRBD1 (5 bases). The CDR3 extends over 13 amino acids. CDR1 is LNHDA and CDR2 is SQIVND in the germline V gene (reference sequence). Trimming took 2 bases from V and 9 from J, leaving 11 bases between them. The DNA of the CDR3 is TGTGCCAGTAGTATACGGGGGGAAGGGCCCCAGCATTTT. Translation: CASSIRGEGPQHF.